This T cell receptor (beta chain) derives from a study of CD4 and CD8 cells across lung adenocarcinoma regions. The CDR3 length is 15 residues. CDR1 and CDR2 (germline): GTSNPN, SVGIG (reference sequence). Trimming took off 1 base at V and 1 base at J, with 12 bases between the two ends. Donors had localized lung adenocarcinoma, a non-small cell lung cancer. Via MiXCR, TCRdb re-called the PCR reads, giving one row per CDR3 protein. The sample includes 22,000 or so distinct CDR3 sequences, roughly half of them seen just once. Sequenced sample: CD8+ T cells from the center of a lung tumor. The chain combines TRBV30 with TRBJ2-3; maybe TRBD2 (6 bases). The TCR originated in a female donor with lung adenocarcinoma. The CD4 and CD8 labels of this study may be unreliable. CDR3 coding DNA: TGTGCCTGGAGTGGGTGGCCTAGCGGCACAGATACGCAGTATTTT. Translated: CAWSGWPSGTDTQYF.